A single sample is the source of the 24 T cell receptor beta chains below, sequenced in a study of regulatory T cells in long-lasting Graves disease. iRepertoire HTBI primers and Arm-PCR of CDR3 regions built TCR beta libraries. Each CDR3 protein is one row after TCRdb ran MiXCR on the multiplex PCR reads. This table holds roughly 400,000 distinct CDR3 sequences, 21% found once. Time point meaning: persistent/refractory GD, antithyroid drugs over 5 years with positive TRAb. PBMCs provided the RNA from which the TCR library was made. Sequenced material: peripheral blood mononuclear cells (PBMCs), taken when the disease was refractory, from a patient treated with antithyroid drugs. The receptors stem from a female donor with Graves disease.

This clonotype has a handful of counts. The chain uses TRBV2 and TRBJ2-1; D is uncertain. This CDR3 has 11 residues. Germline CDR1 SNHLY, CDR2 FYNNEI. Trimming cost V 3 bases and J 10 bases, with 7 bases left between them. CDR3 DNA: TGTGCCAGCAGTGAGAAAGTGGAGCAGTTCTTC. Translating it yields CASSEKVEQFF.

In its sample, this clonotype was seen a few times. The CDR3 here is CASSDWDSGGELFF. The DNA for the CDR3 is TGTGCCAGCAGTGACTGGGATAGTGGGGGGGAGCTGTTTTTT. The chain is built from TRBV25-1 and TRBJ2-2, with D unresolved. The V end was cut by 3 bases, the J end by 8 bases, with 13 bases between. The CDR3 covers 14 residues. Germline V gene data show CDR1 as MGHDK and CDR2 as SYGVNS. Full variable domain (missing parts from reference TRBV25-1 and TRBJ2-2): EADIYQTPRYLVIGTGKKITLECSQTMGHDKMYWYQQDPGMELHLIHYSYGVNSTEKGDLSSESTVSRIRTEHFPLTLESARPSHTSQYLCASSDWDSGGELFFGEGSRLTVL.

The J gene is TRBJ1-5, the V gene TRBV28; 8 positions agree with TRBD1. This CDR3 comprises 16 residues. Germline trimming cut 3 bases from V and 0 bases from J; bases unmatched to any gene: 4. CDR1 is MDHEN, CDR2 SYDVKM, per germline. This CDR3 is CASSFRTGGSNQPQHF. DNA of the CDR3: TGTGCCAGCAGTTTCCGTACAGGGGGTAGCAATCAGCCCCAGCATTTT.

This clonotype was seen ten or more times. The chain combines TRBV20-1 with TRBJ1-1; D is possibly TRBD1 (6 bases). The germline V gene encodes CDR1 DFQATT and CDR2 SNEGSKA (reference sequence). The CDR3 loop spans 14 amino acids. V lost 7 bases to trimming and J lost 1 base, with 16 bases between them. DNA of the CDR3: TGCAGTGTTTCACCGGGACACCAGAACACTGAAGCTTTCTTT. Protein product: CSVSPGHQNTEAFF.

The chain joins TRBV6-1 to TRBJ2-7; 10 bases are shared with TRBD1. V shed 8 bases, J shed 5 bases, and the junction held 9 bases outside the gene matches. The CDR3 has 14 amino acids. Germline V gene data show CDR1 as MNHNS and CDR2 as SASEGT. This CDR3 reads CASGDRGNGDEQYF. The CDR3 DNA reads as TGTGCCAGCGGGGACAGGGGTAATGGTGACGAGCAGTACTTC.

The chain links TRBV7-8 to TRBJ1-4, with D unclear. CDR1 and CDR2 (germline): SGHVS, FQNEAQ. Trimming pared 5 bases from V and 7 bases from J, leaving 8 bases between. The CDR3 sequence is 12 residues long. The CDR3 sequence: CASSDGREKLFF. The CDR3 DNA reads TGTGCCAGCAGCGACGGGCGTGAAAAACTGTTTTTT.

This clonotype was observed many times. The chain has TRBV12-3 or TRBV12-4 and TRBJ1-1; TRBD1 matches 7 bases. The CDR3 extends over 17 amino acids. After removal of 0 bases from V and 0 bases from J, the junction contained 7 bases not matched to a gene. This CDR3 is CASSLAQGGLMNTEAFF. Written as DNA, the CDR3 is TGTGCCAGCAGTTTAGCTCAGGGGGGGCTCATGAACACTGAAGCTTTCTTT.

This clonotype was recorded a few times. The rearrangement joins TRBV19 to TRBJ1-1; 7 bases align to TRBD1. Germline lookup yields CDR1 LNHDA and CDR2 SQIVND (reference sequence). V lost 1 base, J lost 5 bases, and 10 bases stayed unmatched. The CDR3 is 16 residues long. The CDR3 DNA follows: TGTGCCAGTAGTATAGGGAGGGGGCTGTCGTGGACTGAAGCTTTCTTT. Protein product: CASSIGRGLSWTEAFF.

In its sample, this clonotype was seen many times. This chain links TRBV28 with TRBJ2-2; the D is unclear. Trimming took off 5 bases at V and 5 bases at J, with 15 bases between the two ends. The germline V gene encodes CDR1 MDHEN and CDR2 SYDVKM. The CDR3 contains 15 residues. CDR3 loop: CASSEIAPKTGELFF. The CDR3 coding sequence is TGTGCCAGCAGTGAGATTGCCCCCAAGACCGGGGAGCTGTTTTTT.

This clonotype showed up many times. The V and J genes are TRBV2 and TRBJ2-2; D ambiguous. This CDR3 is 12 amino acids long. V was clipped by 6 bases and J by 6 bases, with 8 bases between them. CDR1 is SNHLY and CDR2 is FYNNEI in the germline V gene. This CDR3 is CASSQVPGELFF. The CDR3 DNA is TGTGCCAGCAGCCAGGTCCCCGGGGAGCTGTTTTTT.

CDR3 DNA: TGTGCCAGCAGCTTAGATTCGGTAGCAGATACGCAGTATTTT. Translation: CASSLDSVADTQYF. The V call is TRBV11-2, the J call TRBJ2-3, with unresolved D. Trimming pared 0 bases from V and 4 bases from J, leaving 8 bases between. Germline lookup yields CDR1 SGHAT and CDR2 FQNNGV. The CDR3 covers 14 residues.

In nucleotides, the CDR3 is TGCAGCGTGCGACTTACAGGGGCCCTTGGCTACACCTTC. Its translation: CSVRLTGALGYTF. This chain connects TRBV29-1 to TRBJ1-2; 7 positions agree with TRBD1. V gave up 6 bases and J gave up 7 bases; unmatched junction bases: 11. In germline, CDR1 is SQVTM, CDR2 ANQGSEA. The CDR3 totals 13 residues.

The V and J genes are TRBV6-2 or TRBV6-3 and TRBJ2-1; D ambiguous. Between the trimmed V and J ends, which lost 7 bases and 3 bases, there was a span of 13 bases. The V gene's germline CDR1 is MNHEY and CDR2 SVGEGT. This CDR3 is 14 amino acids long. The CDR3 coding sequence is TGTGCCAGCACTTCTTCCAGATTCTACAATGAGCAGTTCTTC. Translating gives CASTSSRFYNEQFF.

A few counts support this clonotype. This chain links TRBV19 with TRBJ2-7; 9 nucleotides line up with TRBD1. The CDR3 contains 16 residues. CDR1 and CDR2 from the germline V gene are LNHDA and SQIVND (reference sequence). The ends lost 4 bases at V and 4 bases at J; junction bases unmatched: 11. The CDR3 coding sequence is TGTGCCAGTAGTAAAAGACGGGACAGGGTGAGGTACGAGCAGTACTTC. It codes for CASSKRRDRVRYEQYF.

This clonotype occurred many times. This sequence joins TRBV7-2 and TRBJ1-3; D gene ambiguous. V lost 1 base and J lost 1, with 2 bases in between. This CDR3 contains 13 residues. The germline CDR1 and CDR2 sequences are SGHTA and FQGNSA. CDR3 sequence reads: CASSLGSGNTIYF. CDR3 bases: TGTGCCAGCAGCTTAGGGTCTGGAAACACCATATATTTT.

This chain uses TRBV7-8 with TRBJ1-1; TRBD1 might be the D (6 bases). V was shortened by 1 base and J by 1 base, with 13 bases between the two germline ends. CDR1 and CDR2 from the germline V gene are SGHVS and FQNEAQ. This CDR3 is 16 amino acids long. The CDR3 loop reads CASSLGGRTANTEAFF. CDR3 in DNA: TGTGCCAGCAGCTTAGGGGGCAGGACAGCGAACACTGAAGCTTTCTTT.

There are many counts of this clonotype. The chain is built from TRBV27 and TRBJ2-7, with a weak D call TRBD2 (6 bases). V was clipped by 2 bases and J by 3 bases, with 14 bases between them. Germline values: CDR1 MNHEY, CDR2 SMNVEV (reference sequence). The CDR3 length is 15 residues. CDR3 in DNA: TGTGCCAGCAGTTTACGGGCGGGATACAACTACGAGCAGTACTTC. Its translation is CASSLRAGYNYEQYF.

This clonotype occurred many times. The chain links TRBV7-8 to TRBJ2-1, with D perhaps assigned TRBD1 or TRBD2 (5 bases each). V gave up 7 bases and J gave up 5 bases, with 21 bases separating them. CDR1 SGHVS and CDR2 FQNEAQ come from the germline V gene. CDR3 size: 16 residues. The CDR3 sequence: CASIPFRGRDDNEQFF. CDR3 coding DNA: TGTGCCAGCATACCATTCCGGGGCAGGGATGACAATGAGCAGTTCTTC.

Only a few counts were recorded for this clonotype. The V and J genes are TRBV6-1 and TRBJ1-5; tentatively, D is TRBD1 (5 bases). V gave up 2 bases and J gave up 3 bases, with 11 bases separating them. The CDR3 sequence is 15 residues long. Germline V lookup: CDR1 MNHNS, CDR2 SASEGT. The chain's CDR3 is CASSESRDFNQPQHF. CDR3 bases: TGTGCCAGCAGTGAATCCAGGGACTTCAATCAGCCCCAGCATTTT.

The rearrangement joins TRBV27 to TRBJ2-3; 9 bases align to TRBD2. This CDR3 contains 14 residues. After removal of 6 bases from V and 2 bases from J, the junction contained 3 bases not matched to a gene. Per germline, CDR1 MNHEY and CDR2 SMNVEV (reference sequence). The CDR3 spells CASRASGVTDTQYF. The DNA of the CDR3 is TGTGCCAGCAGGGCTAGCGGGGTCACAGATACGCAGTATTTT.

This clonotype was seen ten or more times. The rearrangement uses TRBV2 and TRBJ1-1; unclear D gene. V dropped 1 base and J dropped 0 bases, with 9 bases sitting between them. This CDR3 region has 15 residues. Germline CDR1 reads SNHLY; CDR2 reads FYNNEI. CDR3 DNA: TGTGCCAGCAGTGAAGGGGGTTTTGTGAACACTGAAGCTTTCTTT. It translates to CASSEGGFVNTEAFF. Full variable domain (rest looked up from reference TRBV2 and TRBJ1-1): EPEVTQTPSHQVTQMGQEVILRCVPISNHLYFYWYRQILGQKVEFLVSFYNNEISEKSEIFDDQFSVERPDGSNFTLKIRSTKLEDSAMYFCASSEGGFVNTEAFFGQGTRLTVV.

V usage is TRBV27 and J usage is TRBJ1-6, with unresolved D. Germline values: CDR1 MNHEY, CDR2 SMNVEV (reference sequence). Trimming removed 5 bases from V and 12 bases from J, with 14 bases in between. The CDR3 spans 13 residues. The CDR3, as DNA: TGTGCCAGCAGTCCCCGGGCCCGAGAACCCCTCCACTTT. Translated: CASSPRAREPLHF.

The chain joins TRBV28 to TRBJ1-2; TRBD1 matches 7 bases. Germline loops: CDR1 MDHEN, CDR2 SYDVKM. Trimming at V came to 8 bases and at J to 5 bases, leaving 8 bases not matched to a gene. The CDR3 is 13 amino acids. CDR3 DNA: TGTGCCAGCCTATCCGGGACAGCTTATGGCTACACCTTC. Protein product: CASLSGTAYGYTF.

This clonotype was seen at least ten times. The V call is TRBV2, the J call TRBJ2-2; 12 bases align to TRBD2. Germline loops: CDR1 SNHLY, CDR2 FYNNEI. The CDR3 runs to 17 residues. The junction had 9 bases not matched to a gene; V was cut back by 4 bases and J by 6 bases. CDR3 nucleotide sequence: TGTGCCAGCAGTGCACCTAGCGGGAGGGCCATCGCCGGGGAGCTGTTTTTT. Protein: CASSAPSGRAIAGELFF.